The present T cell receptor beta chain was sequenced within a study of shared clonotypes between healthy human individuals. The overall study: Donors, aged 18 to 49, were a couple of women and three men.

Study outcomes and limitations: There were few donors, and this limited the genetic and exposure-history diversity represented. The study's rarefaction showed incomplete sorted-subset sequencing despite large depth.

Generated by immunoSEQ multiplex PCR, the TCRdb table keeps only in-frame clones and is missing some. The repertoire holds roughly 2.5 million clones, with 90% to 95% as singletons. The V end was cut by 5 bases, the J end by 2 bases, with 14 bases between. This CDR3 has 14 residues. CDR1 is SGHRS, CDR2 YFSETQ, per germline. A word on this clone: The antigen remains unidentified.

V usage is TRBV5-1 and J usage is TRBJ2-7, with D unresolved. The source is a man between 18 and 35 years old in good health. The sample consisted of naive CD4+ T cells sorted from blood. Subset of the sample: CD45RA+ positively selected. This chain's CDR3 is CASSSVVWPYEQYF. CDR3 sequence (DNA): TGCGCCAGCAGTTCGGTGGTCTGGCCCTACGAGCAGTACTTC.